The 22 T cell receptor beta chains reported below all come from one sample, sequenced in a study of blood T cell repertoires in COVID-19. Repertoires were generated with immunoSEQ multiplex PCR, while TCRdb's copy carries only in-frame clones and drops some. The top ten clones hold approximately 2.1% of a sample with some 160,000 clones, 88% of them seen once. The sequencing sample was made of peripheral blood. Source of these receptors: a man between 50 and 59 years old who had recovered from COVID-19.

This sequence joins TRBV6-2 or TRBV6-3 and TRBJ2-3, with 9 positions matching TRBD2. The CDR3 contains 13 residues. V shed 3 bases, J shed 14 bases, and the junction held 9 bases outside the gene matches. CDR1 MNHEY and CDR2 SVGEGT come from the germline V gene. CDR3 amino acids: CASSYYDSGSGYF. CDR3 DNA: TGTGCCAGCAGTTATTATGATAGCGGGAGTGGGTATTTT.

V is TRBV6-2 or TRBV6-3 and J is TRBJ1-1; D uncertain. The CDR3 loop spans 13 amino acids. V was trimmed by 0 bases and J by 8 bases, leaving 10 bases between them. Germline V CDR1 and CDR2: MNHEY, SVGEGT. The DNA for the CDR3 is TGTGCCAGCAGTTACTCGAGGAATAACGAAGCTTTCTTT. The encoded protein is CASSYSRNNEAFF.

V is TRBV11-2 and J is TRBJ2-7; 10 bases are a match to TRBD1. V gave up 0 bases and J gave up 5 bases; unmatched junction bases: 1. This CDR3 region has 14 residues. Germline lookup yields CDR1 SGHAT and CDR2 FQNNGV. CDR3 DNA: TGTGCCAGCAGCTTAGATGGGACAGGGGACGAGCAGTACTTC. Protein sequence: CASSLDGTGDEQYF.

This sequence joins TRBV5-1 and TRBJ2-1; D not certain. Germline V gives CDR1 SGHRS, CDR2 YFSETQ. CDR3 length: 12 residues. Trimming stripped 4 bases from V and 5 bases from J, with 7 bases between. The CDR3 DNA follows: TGCGCCAGCAGCGCTGACAACAATGAGCAGTTCTTC. This translates into CASSADNNEQFF.

This clone is labeled as medium-sized (0.01 to 0.1%). The chain employs TRBV27 and TRBJ2-4; 10 positions agree with TRBD1. Looked up from germline, CDR1 is MNHEY and CDR2 is SMNVEV (reference sequence). V trimming: 1 base; J trimming: 1 base; junction bases outside the gene matches: 7. The CDR3 contains 18 residues. In DNA form, the CDR3 reads TGTGCCAGCAGTTTATTAACCGGGACAGGGGAGGCCAAAAACATTCAGTACTTC. Its protein is CASSLLTGTGEAKNIQYF.

V gene TRBV2 combines with J gene TRBJ1-3, with TRBD1 identical over 7 bases. Germline lookup yields CDR1 SNHLY and CDR2 FYNNEI. The CDR3 is 16 residues long. Germline trimming cut 6 bases from V and 4 bases from J; bases unmatched to any gene: 12. CDR3 residues: CASRTGTESPGNTIYF. In DNA, the CDR3 is TGTGCCAGCAGGACCGGGACAGAATCCCCCGGAAACACCATATATTTT.

The chain carries TRBV7-2 and TRBJ2-3, with 11 bases that match TRBD2. Germline lookup yields CDR1 SGHTA and CDR2 FQGNSA. Trimming at V came to 1 base and at J to 7 bases, leaving 4 bases not matched to a gene. CDR3 length: 15 residues. The CDR3 DNA reads as TGTGCCAGCAGCTTAGGGCCTAGCGGGGGGCATACGCAGTATTTT. Translated: CASSLGPSGGHTQYF.

V gene TRBV5-6 combines with J gene TRBJ2-5; 13 bases agree with TRBD2. This CDR3 is 18 amino acids long. Germline values: CDR1 SGHDT, CDR2 YYEEEE. V was clipped by 2 bases and J by 4 bases; unmatched bases: 11. The CDR3 DNA reads as TGTGCCAGCAGCTTCCCAGGGACTAGCGGGATCCCGTCAGAGACCCAGTACTTC. It encodes CASSFPGTSGIPSETQYF. The variable domain in full, with the rest retrieved from reference TRBV5-6 and TRBJ2-5, is DAGVTQSPTHLIKTRGQQVTLRCSPKSGHDTVSWYQQALGQGPQFIFQYYEEEERQRGNFPDRFSGHQFPNYSSELNVNALLLGDSALYLCASSFPGTSGIPSETQYFGPGTRLLVL.

The chain is built from TRBV5-4 and TRBJ2-7; no reliable D call. Germline V gene data show CDR1 as SGHNT and CDR2 as YYREEE (reference sequence). CDR3 length: 10 residues. The V gene lost 2 bases and the J gene lost 5 bases, with 2 bases spanning the gap. The CDR3 sequence: CASSFNEQYF. As DNA, the CDR3 is TGTGCCAGCAGCTTTAACGAGCAGTACTTC. Full variable domain (remainder filled in from reference TRBV5-4 and TRBJ2-7): ETGVTQSPTHLIKTRGQQVTLRCSSQSGHNTVSWYQQALGQGPQFIFQYYREEENGRGNFPPRFSGLQFPNYSSELNVNALELDDSALYLCASSFNEQYFGPGTRLTVT.

As for this clone: This CDR3 is also generated by other DNA sequences in the sample. The CDR3 protein is CASSRTGGYTF. The CDR3 coding sequence is TGTGCCAGCAGCCGCACAGGGGGCTACACCTTC. This rearrangement joins TRBV12-3 or TRBV12-4 to TRBJ1-2, with D possibly TRBD1 on 6 matching bases. Trimming cost V 6 bases and J 8 bases, with 10 bases left between them. The CDR3 has 11 residues.

The rearrangement links TRBV28 to TRBJ2-7, with 7 bases matching TRBD2. The CDR3 extends over 15 amino acids. Losses at the gene ends were 3 bases for V and 1 base for J; bases not matched to a gene: 6. Germline lookup yields CDR1 MDHEN and CDR2 SYDVKM. CDR3 in amino acids: CASSFLGGVSYEQYF. CDR3 DNA sequence: TGTGCCAGCAGTTTTTTGGGGGGGGTGTCCTACGAGCAGTACTTC.

The chain recombines TRBV19 with TRBJ2-2; D possibly corresponds to TRBD1 (5 bases). CDR3 size: 17 residues. Germline lookup yields CDR1 LNHDA and CDR2 SQIVND (reference sequence). The ends were cut back, 3 bases at V and 2 bases at J, with 16 bases in the middle. The CDR3 reads CASSIGIGVQNTGELFF. In DNA, the CDR3 is TGTGCCAGTAGTATCGGTATAGGGGTACAAAACACCGGGGAGCTGTTTTTT.

V is TRBV2 and J is TRBJ2-7; 7 bases are shared with TRBD2. The CDR3 sequence is 16 residues long. From germline, CDR1 is SNHLY and CDR2 FYNNEI. V lost 2 bases and J lost 3; bases outside the gene matches: 10. The CDR3 loop is CASSELSGGAGYEQYF. The CDR3 DNA follows: TGTGCCAGCAGTGAACTGTCGGGAGGAGCCGGCTACGAGCAGTACTTC.

The rearrangement joins TRBV5-1 to TRBJ1-4, with 12 positions matching TRBD1. V was clipped by 5 bases and J by 8 bases; unmatched bases: 4. The CDR3 is made up of 14 amino acids. The germline V gene encodes CDR1 SGHRS and CDR2 YFSETQ. The CDR3 nucleotides read TGCGCCAGCAGACCCGGGACAGGGGGCGAAAAACTGTTTTTT. Encoded protein: CASRPGTGGEKLFF.

In its sample, this clone was seen once. The V and J genes are TRBV18 and TRBJ2-5; 10 bases line up with TRBD1. V shed 3 bases and J 4 bases; nucleotides not matched to a gene: 11. This CDR3 comprises 17 residues. The V gene's germline CDR1 is KGHSH and CDR2 LQKENI. The DNA for the CDR3 is TGTGCCAGCTCACCCGAGCGGGGGACAGGGGTACCAGAGACCCAGTACTTC. This translates into CASSPERGTGVPETQYF.

This clone appeared once. This rearrangement joins TRBV4-3 to TRBJ2-3, with 7 bases fitting TRBD2. CDR1 and CDR2 from the germline V gene are LGHNA and YSLEER. This CDR3 is built from 16 residues. Losses at the gene ends were 0 bases for V and 5 bases for J; bases not matched to a gene: 8. The CDR3 is CASSQDRAVAGDTQYF. DNA of the CDR3: TGCGCCAGCAGCCAAGATAGGGCGGTAGCGGGAGATACGCAGTATTTT.

This clone was seen just once. This sequence joins TRBV6-1 and TRBJ1-1; unclear D gene. In germline, CDR1 is MNHNS, CDR2 SASEGT. The CDR3 is 18 residues long. Trimming stripped 4 bases from V and 6 bases from J, with 27 bases between. Written as DNA, the CDR3 is TGTGCCAGCAGTGGGCGAGATAACCTAAGGTCAGGAAAAGCTGAAGCTTTCTTT. Translated: CASSGRDNLRSGKAEAFF.

The chain couples TRBV5-1 to TRBJ2-4; a possible D gene is TRBD1 (5 bases). Germline V CDR1 and CDR2: SGHRS, YFSETQ. V was pared by 3 bases and J by 0 bases, with 7 bases between. This CDR3 comprises 14 residues. CDR3 amino acids: CASSYQGAKNIQYF. As DNA, the CDR3 is TGCGCCAGCAGCTATCAGGGAGCCAAAAACATTCAGTACTTC.

This chain links TRBV28 with TRBJ1-2, with 9 bases lining up with TRBD1. Germline trimming cut 7 bases from V and 2 bases from J; bases unmatched to any gene: 8. CDR3 length: 15 amino acids. Per germline, CDR1 MDHEN and CDR2 SYDVKM. CDR3 sequence (DNA): TGTGCCAGCATCTTCAGGACAGGGGTAAACTATGGCTACACCTTC. It codes for CASIFRTGVNYGYTF.

This chain uses TRBV27 with TRBJ1-6, with D uncertain. The CDR3 extends over 13 amino acids. V was pared by 0 bases and J by 10 bases, with 7 bases between. CDR1 is MNHEY, CDR2 SMNVEV, per germline (reference sequence). The CDR3 spells CASSLSSGSPLHF. DNA for the CDR3: TGTGCCAGCAGTTTATCTTCAGGCTCACCCCTCCACTTT.

The rearrangement joins TRBV5-4 to TRBJ2-2, with 7 bases identical to TRBD1. Germline V gene lookup returns CDR1 SGHNT and CDR2 YYREEE (reference sequence). This CDR3 comprises 15 residues. J gave up 0 bases and V 3 bases, and 2 bases lay outside the gene matches. The CDR3 nucleotides read TGTGCCAGCAGCTCCGGGACAGCGAACACCGGGGAGCTGTTTTTT. Amino acids: CASSSGTANTGELFF.

The rearrangement links TRBV2 to TRBJ1-1; a weak D match, TRBD1 (5 bases). V dropped 3 bases and J dropped 11 bases, with 10 bases sitting between them. Germline CDR1 SNHLY, CDR2 FYNNEI. CDR3 length equals 11 residues. The chain's CDR3 is CASSDPRAAFF. The CDR3 coding sequence is TGTGCCAGCAGTGACCCCAGGGCTGCTTTCTTT.